The TCR beta chain under discussion was sequenced for a study of blood T cell repertoires in COVID-19. Study-wide context: Some COVID-19 samples were acute and others convalescent; all came from the United States, Italy and Spain.

CDR1 is GTSNPN, CDR2 SVGIG, per germline (reference sequence). Unmatched junction bases numbered 8, after V lost 3 bases and J lost 7 bases. This CDR3 has 14 residues. Measured with immunoSEQ multiplex PCR; TCRdb has only the in-frame clones, and not every one. Here the sample spans under 300,000 clones, about nine tenths being singletons. Participants, about 18 to 90 years old, spanned some 23 US areas. Before being deemed recovered, Cohort 3 donors had two negative PCRs, clearance, or symptom resolution. The genes are TRBV30 and TRBJ1-2; 10 bases line up with TRBD1. This TCR came from a middle-aged woman who had recovered from COVID-19. Sequenced sample: PBMCs or T cells enriched from blood (not recorded which). CDR3 sequence (DNA): TGTGCCTGGAGAGAGACAGGGGGCGCGAGTGGCTACACCTTC. This codes for CAWRETGGASGYTF.